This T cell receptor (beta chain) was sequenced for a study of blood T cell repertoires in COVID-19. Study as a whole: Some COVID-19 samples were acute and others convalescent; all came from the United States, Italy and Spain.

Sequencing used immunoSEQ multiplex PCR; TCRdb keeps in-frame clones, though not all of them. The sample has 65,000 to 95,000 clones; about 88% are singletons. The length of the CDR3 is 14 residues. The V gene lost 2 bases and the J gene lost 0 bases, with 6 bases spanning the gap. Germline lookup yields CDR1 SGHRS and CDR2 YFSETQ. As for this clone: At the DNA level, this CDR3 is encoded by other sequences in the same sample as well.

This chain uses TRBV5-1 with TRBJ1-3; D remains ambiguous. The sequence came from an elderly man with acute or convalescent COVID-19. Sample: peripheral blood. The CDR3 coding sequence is TGCGCCAGCAGCTTAGACAACTCTGGAAACACCATATATTTT. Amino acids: CASSLDNSGNTIYF.